The 12 T cell receptor beta chains reported below all come from one sample, sequenced in a study of neurological immune-mediated disorders. TCRdb independently ran MiXCR on the 5' RACE reads; one entry per CDR3 protein. The sample includes roughly 44,000 distinct CDR3 sequences, about 6% of them seen just once. The source material was CD4+ T cells from blood. Every receptor here comes from a woman aged 40 to 49 in good health.

This clonotype was recorded at least ten times. The rearrangement links TRBV5-1 to TRBJ2-1; TRBD1 might be the D (5 bases). With 0 bases removed from V and 3 bases from J, the gap between germline ends came to 10 bases. CDR3 length: 15 residues. The germline V gene has CDR1 SGHRS and CDR2 YFSETQ. The CDR3: CASSLDGQLYNEQFF. The CDR3 DNA is TGCGCCAGCAGCTTGGACGGACAACTCTACAATGAGCAGTTCTTC. The complete variable domain, with remaining parts taken from reference TRBV5-1 and TRBJ2-1, reads KAGVTQTPRYLIKTRGQQVTLSCSPISGHRSVSWYQQTPGQGLQFLFEYFSETQRNKGNFPGRFSGRQFSNSRSEMNVSTLELGDSALYLCASSLDGQLYNEQFFGPGTRLTVL.

This clonotype was seen many times. The chain employs TRBV5-1 and TRBJ2-7; D perhaps matches TRBD1 (5 bases). Germline CDR1 is SGHRS and CDR2 is YFSETQ. This CDR3 comprises 15 residues. V dropped 7 bases and J dropped 0 bases, with 17 bases sitting between them. The CDR3 sequence is CASGAPGSSSYEQYF. As DNA, the CDR3 is TGCGCCAGCGGGGCCCCGGGCAGCTCCTCCTACGAGCAGTACTTC.

This clonotype was detected ten times or more. The chain links TRBV7-6 to TRBJ2-5; D not resolved. CDR1 and CDR2 (germline): SGHVS, FNYEAQ. Trimming cost V 0 bases and J 0 bases, with 2 bases left between them. This CDR3 comprises 13 residues. CDR3 bases: TGTGCCAGCAGCTTAGCGTACCAAGAGACCCAGTACTTC. Its translation is CASSLAYQETQYF.

This clonotype was observed at least ten times. The rearrangement links TRBV5-1 to TRBJ2-7, with D hard to call. Germline CDR1 reads SGHRS; CDR2 reads YFSETQ. Trimming pared 5 bases from V and 1 base from J, leaving 13 bases between. This CDR3 is built from 14 residues. The CDR3 sequence is CASRVDLRSYEQYF. CDR3 DNA: TGCGCCAGCAGGGTAGACCTCCGATCCTACGAGCAGTACTTC.

This clonotype has just a few counts. CDR3: CASSLEGSAYEQYF. The CDR3 DNA is TGCGCCAGCAGCTTGGAAGGGTCCGCCTACGAGCAGTACTTC. This chain joins TRBV5-1 and TRBJ2-7; unclear D gene. Germline CDR1 reads SGHRS; CDR2 reads YFSETQ. V gave up 0 bases and J gave up 2 bases, with 9 bases separating them. CDR3 length: 14 amino acids.

At least ten counts were recorded for this clonotype. The CDR3 loop reads CSVGGGTSSNSYNEQFF. The CDR3, as DNA: TGCAGCGTTGGAGGTGGCACTAGCTCGAACTCCTACAATGAGCAGTTCTTC. The chain carries TRBV29-1 and TRBJ2-1; D is perhaps TRBD2 (6 bases). Germline lookup yields CDR1 SQVTM and CDR2 ANQGSEA. Trimming removed 4 bases from V and 0 bases from J, with 19 bases in between. This CDR3 spans 17 amino acids.

The sample holds many counts of this clonotype. The chain combines TRBV29-1 with TRBJ2-7; D unresolved. Trimming removed 5 bases at V and 9 bases at J, with 23 bases between. Looked up from germline, CDR1 is SQVTM and CDR2 is ANQGSEA. The CDR3 is 14 amino acids. CDR3 residues: CSVKKNDGPTRQYF. CDR3 DNA: TGCAGCGTTAAAAAGAATGACGGACCTACGAGGCAGTACTTC.

The table lists this clonotype with many counts. The chain uses TRBV28 and TRBJ2-4; D perhaps matches TRBD1 (6 bases). This CDR3 region has 11 residues. Germline lookup yields CDR1 MDHEN and CDR2 SYDVKM. V lost 5 bases and J lost 12, with 11 bases in between. CDR3: CASSRRDTQYF. CDR3 coding DNA: TGTGCCAGCAGTCGCCGGGACACTCAGTACTTC.

This clonotype was detected ten times or more. The V gene is TRBV2, the J gene TRBJ1-1, with D unresolved. CDR1 SNHLY and CDR2 FYNNEI come from the germline V gene. V dropped 1 base and J dropped 2 bases, with 11 bases sitting between them. This CDR3 contains 15 residues. This CDR3 reads CASSEEAGYNTEAFF. The CDR3 DNA reads TGTGCCAGCAGTGAAGAGGCAGGCTACAACACTGAAGCTTTCTTT.

This clonotype has at least ten counts. V and J are TRBV24-1 and TRBJ2-5; 13 bases are a match to TRBD2. V lost 5 bases, J lost 3 bases, and 2 bases stayed unmatched. There are 15 residues in the CDR3. The germline CDR1 and CDR2 sequences are KGHDR and SFDVKD. The DNA for the CDR3 is TGTGCCACCAGTGCCGGGACTAGCGGGAAAGAGACCCAGTACTTC. It specifies CATSAGTSGKETQYF.

As regards this clonotype: A much larger clone lies a single base off, so this may be a read error. This chain links TRBV9 with TRBJ2-6; D not certain. Germline CDR1 and CDR2: SGDLS and YYNGEE. This CDR3 region has 15 residues. This CDR3 reads CASSADLRVANVVTF. The CDR3 bases are TGTGCCAGCAGCGCCGACTTGCGAGTGGCCAACGTCGTGACTTTC.

This clonotype was detected many times. The chain has TRBV20-1 and TRBJ2-2; unclear D gene. V was shortened by 6 bases and J by 6 bases, with 11 bases between the two germline ends. The germline V gene encodes CDR1 DFQATT and CDR2 SNEGSKA (reference sequence). This CDR3 contains 12 residues. CDR3 bases: TGCAGTGCCACAGACAATCCCGGGGAGCTGTTTTTT. Its translation: CSATDNPGELFF.